A single sample is the source of the 16 T cell receptor beta chains below, sequenced in a study of CD8 T cells in ankylosing spondylitis. Via MiXCR, TCRdb re-called the 5' RACE reads, giving one row per CDR3 protein. The sample records 250,000 to 400,000 distinct CDR3 sequences, about 9.9% being singletons. The sample comprised blood, either unsorted or a sorted T cell fraction (not recorded which). Receptors originate from a female donor with ankylosing spondylitis or in good health (not recorded which).

The chain is built from TRBV7-2 and TRBJ1-5, with 9 bases identical to TRBD1. The CDR3 extends over 15 amino acids. CDR1 and CDR2 (germline): SGHTA, FQGNSA. With 4 bases clipped from V and 3 bases from J, the junction kept 4 bases outside the gene matches. Written as DNA, the CDR3 is TGTGCCAGCAGCTCCCGGGACAGGGACAATCAGCCCCAGCATTTT. Its translation is CASSSRDRDNQPQHF.

The J gene is TRBJ2-5, the V gene TRBV5-1; D perhaps matches TRBD2 (6 bases). Germline CDR1 reads SGHRS; CDR2 reads YFSETQ. This CDR3 is 15 amino acids long. Trimming shortened V by 1 base and J by 2 bases, and 12 bases separated the two germline ends. The CDR3 nucleotides read TGCGCCAGCAGCTTGAGAGGACTACAACAAGAGACCCAGTACTTC. Translation gives CASSLRGLQQETQYF.

This clonotype has ten or more counts. The V gene is TRBV20-1, the J gene TRBJ2-1; D remains unclear. V shed 5 bases and J shed 7 bases, with 21 bases lying between them. Germline assignment: CDR1 DFQATT and CDR2 SNEGSKA (reference sequence). CDR3 length: 15 amino acids. The CDR3 region is CSAFLVSGSRNEQFF. In DNA form, the CDR3 reads TGCAGTGCTTTTCTCGTGAGTGGGTCGAGAAATGAGCAGTTCTTC.

This clonotype was detected many times. The J gene is TRBJ2-1, the V gene TRBV2; D not certain. The germline V and J ends were trimmed by 4 bases and 10 bases, with 11 bases remaining between them. The CDR3 spans 12 residues. Germline CDR1 and CDR2: SNHLY and FYNNEI. The CDR3 nucleotides read TGTGCCAGCAGTGTGGGCTATAGGGAGCAGTTCTTC. Translation gives CASSVGYREQFF.

This clonotype was seen many times. The CDR3 DNA is TGTGCCTGGAGTGGTCGTATAGCGATGAACACTGAAGCTTTCTTT. Encoded protein: CAWSGRIAMNTEAFF. The chain joins TRBV30 to TRBJ1-1; unclear D gene. Germline loops: CDR1 GTSNPN, CDR2 SVGIG (reference sequence). This CDR3 spans 15 amino acids. Trimming removed 1 base at V and 0 bases at J, with 12 bases between.

The rearrangement uses TRBV4-1 and TRBJ1-1, with D uncertain. This CDR3 spans 15 amino acids. Trimming pared 0 bases from V and 1 base from J, leaving 9 bases between. CDR1 is MGHRA and CDR2 is YSYEKL in the germline V gene. The CDR3 nucleotides are TGCGCCAGCAGCCAAGATACCGGGAAGAACACTGAAGCTTTCTTT. Translation: CASSQDTGKNTEAFF.

This clonotype has only a few counts. The chain combines TRBV28 with TRBJ2-5, with a tentative D call TRBD1 (6 bases). V gave up 10 bases and J gave up 6 bases, with 18 bases separating them. This CDR3 has 13 residues. Germline lookup yields CDR1 MDHEN and CDR2 SYDVKM. The CDR3 loop is CATSGTPEQTQYF. Here the CDR3 DNA reads TGTGCCACCTCCGGGACACCAGAACAGACCCAGTACTTC. Together with reference TRBV28 and TRBJ2-5, the CDR3 gives the full variable domain: DVKVTQSSRYLVKRTGEKVFLECVQDMDHENMFWYRQDPGLGLRLIYFSYDVKMKEKGDIPEGYSVSREKKERFSLILESASTNQTSMYLCATSGTPEQTQYFGPGTRLLVL.

Ten or more counts support this clonotype. V usage is TRBV12-3 or TRBV12-4 and J usage is TRBJ1-6, with D tentatively TRBD1 (5 bases). Trimming pared 1 base from V and 6 bases from J, leaving 13 bases between. This CDR3 is 16 amino acids long. The CDR3 DNA is TGTGCCAGCAGTTTAGACCCGGGGCGGTTTAATTCACCCCTCCACTTT. Translated, it gives CASSLDPGRFNSPLHF.

The sample holds many counts of this clonotype. The CDR3 DNA reads as TGTGCCAGCGGTTCTGGGCAACCGCATTCACCCCTCCACTTT. This translates into CASGSGQPHSPLHF. V is TRBV7-9 and J is TRBJ1-6; D is unresolved. Trimming took 8 bases from V and 8 from J, leaving 16 bases between them. CDR1 is SEHNR, CDR2 FQNEAQ, per germline (reference sequence). The length of the CDR3 is 14 residues.

This clonotype was detected ten times or more. The CDR3 sequence: CASSTGTRGGTDTQYF. DNA for the CDR3: TGTGCCAGCAGCACCGGTACGCGGGGGGGCACAGATACGCAGTATTTT. The chain has TRBV7-9 and TRBJ2-3; the match to TRBD2 covers 8 bases. V lost 5 bases, J lost 1 base, and 8 bases stayed unmatched. The CDR3 loop spans 16 amino acids. The germline CDR1 and CDR2 sequences are SEHNR and FQNEAQ (reference sequence). Full variable domain (remainder filled in from reference TRBV7-9 and TRBJ2-3): DTGVSQNPRHKITKRGQNVTFRCDPISEHNRLYWYRQTLGQGPEFLTYFQNEAQLEKSRLLSDRFSAERPKGSFSTLEIQRTEQGDSAMYLCASSTGTRGGTDTQYFGPGTRLTVL.

This clonotype was observed many times. The chain links TRBV5-6 to TRBJ2-1, with 11 bases matching TRBD2. J gave up 2 bases and V 2 bases, and 12 bases lay outside the gene matches. The length of the CDR3 is 19 residues. CDR1 and CDR2 (germline): SGHDT, YYEEEE. In DNA, the CDR3 is TGTGCCAGCAGCTTAATCGGGACTAGCGGACGTCTTCCCTACAATGAGCAGTTCTTC. Encoded protein: CASSLIGTSGRLPYNEQFF.

The sample holds many counts of this clonotype. The rearrangement joins TRBV5-1 to TRBJ2-4; 8 bases fit TRBD1. The CDR3 spans 14 residues. Germline trimming cut 6 bases from V and 8 bases from J; bases unmatched to any gene: 10. Germline V gene data show CDR1 as SGHRS and CDR2 as YFSETQ. CDR3: CASTLGQGGDIQYF. The CDR3 nucleotides read TGCGCCAGCACCCTAGGACAGGGTGGCGACATTCAGTACTTC.

This clonotype was recorded at least ten times. V usage is TRBV7-9 and J usage is TRBJ1-3; D not resolved. Germline V CDR1 and CDR2: SEHNR, FQNEAQ (reference sequence). This CDR3 contains 15 residues. Trimming took 0 bases from V and 0 from J, leaving 6 bases between them. CDR3 DNA: TGTGCCAGCAGCTTAGCAGGAGGCTCTGGAAACACCATATATTTT. Residues: CASSLAGGSGNTIYF.

In its sample, this clonotype was seen a few times. This chain connects TRBV7-2 to TRBJ2-7; 9 bases line up with TRBD2. V dropped 2 bases and J dropped 7; count of bases not matched to a gene: 3. CDR3 length: 13 amino acids. Germline-derived CDR1 and CDR2 are SGHTA and FQGNSA. The chain's CDR3 is CASSLLAGGEQYF. The CDR3, as DNA: TGTGCCAGCAGCTTACTCGCGGGAGGGGAGCAGTACTTC.

The chain recombines TRBV7-2 with TRBJ2-5; 7 bases are shared with TRBD2. This CDR3 comprises 15 residues. From germline, CDR1 is SGHTA and CDR2 FQGNSA. V lost 5 bases to trimming and J lost 3 bases; unmatched junction nucleotides: 9. CDR3 nucleotides: TGTGCCAGCAGCGTCTCTGGGACTATCGAAGAGACCCAGTACTTC. Translated: CASSVSGTIEETQYF.

This clonotype was seen repeatedly, ten times or more. V and J are TRBV5-1 and TRBJ2-2, with TRBD1 matching 8 bases. The CDR3 extends over 15 amino acids. Looked up from germline, CDR1 is SGHRS and CDR2 is YFSETQ. J was trimmed by 5 bases and V by 3 bases; bases with no gene match: 6. As DNA, the CDR3 is TGCGCCAGCAGCTCCGGACAGGGTAGGACCGGGGAGCTGTTTTTT. Its translation: CASSSGQGRTGELFF.